Each of the 15 T cell receptor beta chains below was sequenced from the same sample in a study of identical twins. TCRdb reanalysed the 5' RACE reads using MiXCR and keeps one entry per CDR3 protein. The table has hundreds of thousands of distinct CDR3 sequences, 18% seen once. These data also formed part of another study, on T cells expressing NK-cell markers.

The specimen sequenced was PBMCs. These receptors were collected from a woman under 30 in good health.

This clonotype was seen a handful of times. The chain is built from TRBV12-3 or TRBV12-4 and TRBJ2-3; 10 bases match TRBD2. V trimming: 5 bases; J trimming: 4 bases; junction bases outside the gene matches: 9. CDR3 size: 16 residues. This chain's CDR3 is CASSPRSGTSADTQYF. DNA of the CDR3: TGTGCCAGCAGTCCCCGTTCGGGGACTAGCGCAGATACGCAGTATTTT.

This chain links TRBV3-1 with TRBJ1-2; no clear D gene. CDR3 length: 13 residues. V shed 0 bases and J shed 4 bases, with 6 bases lying between them. Germline V gene lookup returns CDR1 LGHDT and CDR2 YNNKEL (reference sequence). The CDR3 here is CASSQEGRYGYTF. DNA for the CDR3: TGTGCCAGCAGCCAAGAGGGCCGCTATGGCTACACCTTC.

The DNA for the CDR3 is TGTGCCAGACTCTTCGGGACTCCGGAATCCTACGAGCAGTACTTC. Its translation: CARLFGTPESYEQYF. This chain joins TRBV21-1 and TRBJ2-7; the table assigns TRBD2, which was not confirmed against the DNA. TRBV21-1 is a known pseudogene. The CDR3 covers 15 residues.

The chain joins TRBV5-1 to TRBJ2-1, with no clear D. The germline V gene encodes CDR1 SGHRS and CDR2 YFSETQ. With 4 bases removed from V and 4 bases from J, the gap between germline ends came to 18 bases. The CDR3 has 16 residues. As DNA, the CDR3 is TGCGCCAGCAGCCCCGGAGTAGCAGGACCTTACAATGAGCAGTTCTTC. Amino acid sequence: CASSPGVAGPYNEQFF.

This clonotype was picked up many times. The rearrangement joins TRBV12-3 or TRBV12-4 to TRBJ1-1; D is unclear. With 3 bases removed from V and 3 bases from J, the gap between germline ends came to 5 bases. This CDR3 comprises 12 residues. CDR3 coding DNA: TGTGCCAGCAGTTTCGGCTACACTGAAGCTTTCTTT. Its translation: CASSFGYTEAFF.

This clonotype was picked up many times. The V gene is TRBV12-3 or TRBV12-4, the J gene TRBJ2-1; 14 bases are shared with TRBD2. V trimming: 7 bases; J trimming: 4 bases; junction bases outside the gene matches: 9. The CDR3 loop spans 17 amino acids. The CDR3 sequence: CASKGLAGDMAYNEQFF. CDR3 DNA: TGTGCCAGCAAGGGACTAGCGGGAGATATGGCGTACAATGAGCAGTTCTTC.

J is TRBJ1-2 and V is TRBV9, with a possible D match to TRBD1 (5 bases). CDR3 length: 14 residues. CDR1 and CDR2 from the germline V gene are SGDLS and YYNGEE. V was shortened by 4 bases and J by 5 bases, with 15 bases between the two germline ends. The CDR3 is CASSPRQMGYGYTF. For the CDR3, the DNA is TGTGCCAGCAGCCCTAGACAGATGGGGTATGGCTACACCTTC. The full variable domain, rest sourced from reference TRBV9 and TRBJ1-2, is DSGVTQTPKHLITATGQRVTLRCSPRSGDLSVYWYQQSLDQGLQFLIQYYNGEERAKGNILERFSAQQFPDLHSELNLSSLELGDSALYFCASSPRQMGYGYTFGSGTRLTVV.

CDR3 in amino acids: CASSLRPSYGYTF. For the CDR3, the DNA is TGTGCCAGCAGCTTGAGGCCGTCCTATGGCTACACCTTC. The chain has TRBV5-6 and TRBJ1-2; D call uncertain. The CDR3 totals 13 residues. V dropped 1 base and J dropped 4 bases, with 8 bases sitting between them. Germline V gives CDR1 SGHDT, CDR2 YYEEEE.

V gene TRBV20-1 combines with J gene TRBJ1-1, with D possibly matching TRBD1 (5 bases). Trimming pared 5 bases from V and 0 bases from J, leaving 10 bases between. This CDR3 spans 13 amino acids. From germline, CDR1 is DFQATT and CDR2 SNEGSKA (reference sequence). CDR3 loop: CSAPGRVNTEAFF. CDR3 DNA: TGCAGTGCTCCGGGCAGGGTGAACACTGAAGCTTTCTTT.

The chain has TRBV27 and TRBJ2-6, with D hard to call. The CDR3 totals 16 residues. Germline lookup yields CDR1 MNHEY and CDR2 SMNVEV (reference sequence). V shed 9 bases and J shed 1 base, with 16 bases lying between them. The CDR3 is CASSALQSSGANVLTF. The CDR3, as DNA: TGTGCCAGTTCCGCTCTACAGAGTTCTGGGGCCAACGTCCTGACTTTC.

This clonotype was found a few times. CDR3 sequence reads: CASSDGGRFVKTQYF. The CDR3 DNA follows: TGTGCCAGCAGCGACGGAGGGAGATTCGTAAAGACCCAGTACTTC. The chain joins TRBV9 to TRBJ2-5; D may be TRBD2 (6 bases). The germline gives CDR1 SGDLS, CDR2 YYNGEE. This CDR3 comprises 15 residues. V gave up 3 bases and J gave up 6 bases, with 18 bases separating them.

This clonotype was seen a few times. The chain employs TRBV12-3 or TRBV12-4 and TRBJ1-2; the D is unclear. The CDR3 totals 15 residues. The germline V and J ends were trimmed by 6 bases and 4 bases, with 18 bases remaining between them. The CDR3 DNA reads TGTGCCAGCAGCCCAACCCGGGCGGCCCTCTATGGCTACACCTTC. Translating it yields CASSPTRAALYGYTF.

This clonotype was counted a few times. V usage is TRBV12-3 or TRBV12-4 and J usage is TRBJ1-5; TRBD1 is a possible D gene (5 bases). This CDR3 comprises 14 residues. Trimming took off 5 bases at V and 5 bases at J, with 13 bases between the two ends. This CDR3 is CASSPGTLDQPQHF. CDR3 DNA: TGTGCCAGCAGTCCCGGGACTCTCGATCAGCCCCAGCATTTT.

The chain carries TRBV7-9 and TRBJ2-1; D is tentatively TRBD1 or TRBD2 (5 bases each). The CDR3 is 17 residues long. In germline, CDR1 is SEHNR, CDR2 FQNEAQ (reference sequence). V lost 0 bases to trimming and J lost 8 bases, with 20 bases between them. CDR3: CASSLASDSLQRYEQFF. The CDR3 DNA sequence: TGTGCCAGCAGCTTAGCCTCCGACAGCCTACAGCGGTATGAGCAGTTCTTC.

This clonotype was seen more than once but under ten times. V usage is TRBV5-5 and J usage is TRBJ2-7; D is unclear. This CDR3 is 15 amino acids long. Trimming cost V 0 bases and J 3 bases, with 13 bases left between them. Germline CDR1 reads SGHKS; CDR2 reads YYEKEE (reference sequence). In nucleotides, the CDR3 is TGTGCCAGCAGCTTGGGCGCCGGACGCTACTACGAGCAGTACTTC. Translation gives CASSLGAGRYYEQYF.